The present T cell receptor (beta chain) was sequenced within a study of cytomegalovirus exposure and HLA in healthy donors. Broader study findings: Using the classifier, cytomegalovirus status was reportedly diagnosed with high specificity and sensitivity.

V was cut by 7 bases and J by 0 bases, with 9 bases left in between. In germline, CDR1 is WNHNN, CDR2 SYGVQD (reference sequence). The CDR3 spans 13 residues. Of note for this clone: What it recognizes is unknown.

60 Vbeta and 13 Jbeta primers were used in PCR. The data were produced by immunoSEQ multiplex PCR, yet TCRdb's version contains in-frame clones alone and is incomplete. The sample has roughly 150,000 clones; over 60% are singletons. This receptor was taken from a man aged 35 to 55 in good health and CMV-seronegative. The sequenced sample was PBMCs. V and J are TRBV10-1 and TRBJ2-5, with D perhaps matching TRBD1 (6 bases). CDR3 in amino acids: CASTGVYQETQYF. The CDR3 nucleotides read TGCGCCAGCACAGGGGTATACCAAGAGACCCAGTACTTC.